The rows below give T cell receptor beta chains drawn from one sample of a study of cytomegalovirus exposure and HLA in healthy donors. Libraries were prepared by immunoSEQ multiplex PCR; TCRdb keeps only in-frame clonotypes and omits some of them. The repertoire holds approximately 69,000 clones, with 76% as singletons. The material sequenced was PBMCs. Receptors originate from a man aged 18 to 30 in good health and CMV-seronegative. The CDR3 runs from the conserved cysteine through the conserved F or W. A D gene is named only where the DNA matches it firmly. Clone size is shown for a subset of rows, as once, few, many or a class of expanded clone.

CASTIGTRSLYGYTF,TGTGCCAGTACCATAGGGACAAGATCTCTCTATGGCTACACCTTC,NA,TRBV19,NA,TRBJ1-2
CASSYAGENTGELFF,TGTGCCAGCAGTTACGCAGGGGAGAACACCGGGGAGCTGTTTTTT,NA,TRBV6-5,few,TRBJ2-2
CASSGGGLEADTQYF,TGCGCCAGCAGCGGGGGGGGACTAGAGGCAGATACGCAGTATTTT,TRBD2,TRBV5-1,NA,TRBJ2-3
CASTITGEQFF,TGTGCCAGCACCATTACGGGTGAGCAGTTCTTC,NA,TRBV2,few,TRBJ2-1
CASSLQSGGRNEQFF,TGTGCCAGCAGCTTACAAAGCGGGGGCCGAAATGAGCAGTTCTTC,TRBD2,TRBV7-2,NA,TRBJ2-1
CASSSSSGAHNEQFF,TGTGCCAGCAGCTCGTCTAGCGGAGCCCACAATGAGCAGTTCTTC,TRBD2,TRBV11-1,NA,TRBJ2-1
CASRVASGANVLTF,TGTGCCAGCAGGGTAGCGTCCGGGGCCAACGTCCTGACTTTC,NA,TRBV6-1,NA,TRBJ2-6
CDSSERGGRRQTQYF,TGTGACAGCAGTGAACGGGGGGGCAGGAGACAGACCCAGTACTTC,TRBD2,TRBV6-1,NA,TRBJ2-5
CASRRGTGVNQAFF,TGTGCCAGCAGAAGAGGGACAGGGGTTAACCAAGCTTTCTTT,TRBD1,TRBV6-5,NA,TRBJ1-1
CAWREYSGGAYNEQFF,TGTGCCTGGAGGGAATATAGCGGGGGGGCCTACAATGAGCAGTTCTTC,TRBD2,TRBV30,NA,TRBJ2-1
CASNSGGAGELFF,TGTGCCAGCAATAGCGGGGGGGCCGGGGAGCTGTTTTTT,TRBD2,TRBV4-2,few,TRBJ2-2
CSVPQGQRYTEAFF,TGCAGCGTTCCCCAAGGACAGAGATACACTGAAGCTTTCTTT,NA,TRBV29-1,NA,TRBJ1-1
CSFTGGPNSGANVLTF,TGCAGCTTCACCGGGGGGCCTAACTCTGGGGCCAACGTCCTGACTTTC,NA,TRBV29-1,few,TRBJ2-6
CASSPPGQGRRETQYF,TGTGCCAGCAGCCCCCCGGGACAGGGACGCCGGGAGACCCAGTACTTC,TRBD1,TRBV7-3,NA,TRBJ2-5
CASTLLADRKNIQYF,TGTGCCAGCACTCTACTAGCGGACCGCAAAAACATTCAGTACTTC,TRBD2,TRBV6-1,NA,TRBJ2-4
CASSRPAGQGNTGELFF,TGTGCCAGCAGCCGCCCTGCGGGACAGGGCAATACCGGGGAGCTGTTTTTT,TRBD1,TRBV7-8,NA,TRBJ2-2
CASRGTGSSYEQYF,TGTGCCAGTAGGGGGACAGGATCCTCCTACGAGCAGTACTTC,TRBD1,TRBV6-5,NA,TRBJ2-7
CASSEKRGRTDTQYF,TGTGCCAGCAGTGAAAAGCGGGGGCGCACAGATACGCAGTATTTT,TRBD2,TRBV2,NA,TRBJ2-3
CATSPGTRSYNEQFF,TGTGCCACCAGCCCCGGGACTAGGTCCTACAATGAGCAGTTCTTC,TRBD2,TRBV15,few,TRBJ2-1
CASSILGGLPDTQYF,TGTGCCAGTAGTATTCTGGGGGGTCTCCCAGATACGCAGTATTTT,NA,TRBV19,NA,TRBJ2-3
CASSPPAGGSGELFF,TGTGCCAGTAGCCCCCCCGCAGGGGGCTCCGGGGAGCTGTTTTTT,TRBD1,TRBV19,NA,TRBJ2-2
CASSDSRLAYINEQFF,TGTGCCAGCAGTGACTCAAGACTAGCCTACATCAATGAGCAGTTCTTC,TRBD2,TRBV6-4,few,TRBJ2-1
CASRGTGGYGYTF,TGTGCCAGCAGAGGGACCGGGGGCTATGGCTACACCTTC,NA,TRBV6-1,few,TRBJ1-2
CASSLAGQGASGNTIYF,TGTGCCAGCAGCTTAGCGGGACAGGGGGCTTCTGGAAACACCATATATTTT,TRBD1,TRBV7-9,NA,TRBJ1-3
CASSITGRGASTDTQYF,TGTGCCAGTAGTATCACCGGCAGGGGGGCTAGCACAGATACGCAGTATTTT,NA,TRBV19,few,TRBJ2-3
CASSGDRGPMGNEQFF,TGTGCCAGCAGCGGGGACAGGGGCCCAATGGGGAATGAGCAGTTCTTC,TRBD1,TRBV9,NA,TRBJ2-1
CASIRGGTRGETQYF,TGTGCCAGCATTCGCGGGGGGACACGGGGAGAGACCCAGTACTTC,TRBD2,TRBV28,NA,TRBJ2-5
CASSSRWGAGELFF,TGTGCCAGCAGCTCCCGTTGGGGGGCCGGGGAGCTGTTTTTT,NA,TRBV11-1,NA,TRBJ2-2
CSVVYRDYEQYF,TGCAGCGTTGTGTACAGAGACTACGAGCAGTACTTC,NA,TRBV29-1,NA,TRBJ2-7
CASSPGTSVVPTQYF,TGTGCCAGTAGTCCGGGGACTAGCGTGGTCCCTACGCAGTATTTT,TRBD2,TRBV19,NA,TRBJ2-3
CASSPTGSFAGELFF,TGTGCCAGCAGCCCGACTGGATCTTTCGCCGGGGAGCTGTTTTTT,NA,TRBV7-2,NA,TRBJ2-2
CASSLEAWGGGSGELFF,TGCGCCAGCAGCTTGGAAGCGTGGGGCGGGGGCTCCGGGGAGCTGTTTTTT,NA,TRBV5-1,NA,TRBJ2-2
CASSPRKGQGSVTQYF,TGTGCCAGCAGCCCGCGGAAGGGACAGGGCTCGGTTACGCAGTATTTT,TRBD1,TRBV11-3,NA,TRBJ2-3
CASSLEAGFTGELFF,TGTGCCAGCAGCTTAGAAGCAGGTTTCACCGGGGAGCTGTTTTTT,NA,TRBV7-9,NA,TRBJ2-2
CASSLEGPDGELDTQYF,TGTGCCAGCAGCTTGGAAGGACCGGACGGGGAGTTAGATACGCAGTATTTT,NA,TRBV5-6,once,TRBJ2-3
CASSHPTDRDRGWDYGYTF,TGCGCCAGCAGTCATCCCACGGACCGGGACAGAGGGTGGGACTATGGCTACACCTTC,TRBD1,TRBV23-1,NA,TRBJ1-2
CASSQWGGNTGELFF,TGCGCCAGCAGCCAGTGGGGAGGGAACACCGGGGAGCTGTTTTTT,NA,TRBV4-3,NA,TRBJ2-2
CAISEDGGHGYTF,TGTGCCATCAGTGAGGACGGGGGGCACGGCTACACCTTC,NA,TRBV10-3,NA,TRBJ1-2
CASREERGGLGELFF,TGTGCCAGCAGGGAGGAGCGGGGAGGCCTAGGGGAGCTGTTTTTT,TRBD2,TRBV6-1,NA,TRBJ2-2
CASSVDRGGPYEQYF,TGTGCCAGCAGCGTGGACAGGGGTGGACCGTACGAGCAGTACTTC,TRBD1,TRBV2,NA,TRBJ2-7
CASSFWEGNQPQHF,TGTGCCAGCAGCTTTTGGGAGGGCAATCAGCCCCAGCATTTT,NA,TRBV7-2,NA,TRBJ1-5
CAISGWRGGDEQFF,TGTGCCATCAGTGGTTGGAGGGGGGGTGATGAGCAGTTCTTC,NA,TRBV10-3,once,TRBJ2-1
CASSESRVGLNTEAFF,TGCGCCAGCAGTGAGTCGAGGGTAGGTCTGAACACTGAAGCTTTCTTT,NA,TRBV10-1,NA,TRBJ1-1
CAWSVSGYNEQFF,TGTGCCTGGAGTGTATCAGGATACAATGAGCAGTTCTTC,NA,TRBV30,NA,TRBJ2-1
CASSVAVGQGYYGYTF,TGTGCCAGCAGCGTAGCGGTGGGACAGGGTTACTATGGCTACACCTTC,TRBD1,TRBV9,once,TRBJ1-2
CASSLGADQETQYF,TGTGCCAGCAGCTTAGGAGCCGACCAAGAGACCCAGTACTTC,NA,TRBV11-3,NA,TRBJ2-5
CASSSRAYTEAFF,TGTGCCAGCAGTTCCCGAGCGTACACTGAAGCTTTCTTT,NA,TRBV5-5,NA,TRBJ1-1
CASSLAPASTQPQHF,TGTGCCAGCAGCTTAGCGCCTGCCTCTACTCAGCCCCAGCATTTT,NA,TRBV7-2,NA,TRBJ1-5
CASSLTFSGGAGSNTGELFF,TGTGCCAGCAGCTTAACCTTTAGCGGGGGGGCAGGATCGAACACCGGGGAGCTGTTTTTT,TRBD2,TRBV7-3,few,TRBJ2-2
CASSDTGSDTQYF,TGTGCCAGCAGCGATACAGGGTCAGATACGCAGTATTTT,NA,TRBV2,NA,TRBJ2-3
CASSLSQGWAYGYTF,TGTGCCAGCAGCTTGTCTCAGGGTTGGGCCTATGGCTACACCTTC,NA,TRBV5-6,NA,TRBJ1-2
CSALRGGKDTEAFF,TGCAGCGCACTCCGAGGAGGGAAAGACACTGAAGCTTTCTTT,NA,TRBV29-1,NA,TRBJ1-1
CATRTDTNYGYTF,TGTGCCACCAGGACAGACACTAACTATGGCTACACCTTC,NA,TRBV2,once,TRBJ1-2
CASRPIQASYEQYF,TGTGCCAGCAGGCCTATACAGGCCTCCTACGAGCAGTACTTC,NA,TRBV27,NA,TRBJ2-7